Below, one TCR beta chain is given with its context. Its specificity is not known. This CDR3 contains 13 residues. Trimming took 1 base from V and 0 from J, leaving 4 bases between them. Germline assignment: CDR1 LNHNV and CDR2 YYDKDF (reference sequence). The data belong to a study of siplizumab effects on memory and regulatory T cells. The assay looked at about 97,000 TCR templates in each sample. The table came from immunoSEQ multiplex PCR; TCRdb's copy has only in-frame clones and leaves some out. This sample has approximately 84,000 clones, with about 95% found just once. General study results and limits: Treg-derived clones made up an average of about 73% of mappable alloreactive CD4+ clones with siplizumab and over 25% in controls. Naive T cells appeared more varied than memory cells and looked like key alloresponse contributors. The drug siplizumab significantly decreased the alloreactive sequences that could be traced to unstimulated CD4+ memory cells.

The clonotype was recovered from a human donor in good health. The chain carries TRBV15 and TRBJ2-7; D ambiguous. Sequenced material: CD8+ T cells sorted from blood. The CDR3 loop reads CATSRVPSYEQYF. The CDR3, as DNA: TGTGCCACCAGCAGAGTCCCCTCCTACGAGCAGTACTTC.